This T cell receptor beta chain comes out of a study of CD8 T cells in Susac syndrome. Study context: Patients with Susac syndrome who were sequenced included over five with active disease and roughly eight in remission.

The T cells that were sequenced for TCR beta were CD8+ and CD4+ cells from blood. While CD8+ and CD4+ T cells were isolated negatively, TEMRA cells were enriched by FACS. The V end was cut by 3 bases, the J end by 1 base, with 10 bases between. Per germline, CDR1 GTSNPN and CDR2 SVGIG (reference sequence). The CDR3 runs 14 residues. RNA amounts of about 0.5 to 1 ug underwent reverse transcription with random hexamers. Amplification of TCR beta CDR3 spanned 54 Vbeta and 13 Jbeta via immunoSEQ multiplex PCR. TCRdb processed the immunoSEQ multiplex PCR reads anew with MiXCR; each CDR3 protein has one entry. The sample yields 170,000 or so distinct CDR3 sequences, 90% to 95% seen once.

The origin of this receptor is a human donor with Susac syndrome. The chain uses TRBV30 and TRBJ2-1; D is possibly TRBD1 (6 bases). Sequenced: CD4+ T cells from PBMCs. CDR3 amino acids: CAWRGTSSYNEQFF. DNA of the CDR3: TGTGCCTGGAGAGGGACATCATCCTACAATGAGCAGTTCTTC. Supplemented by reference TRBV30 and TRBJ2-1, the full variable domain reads SQTIHQWPATLVQPVGSPLSLECTVEGTSNPNLYWYRQAAGRGLQLLFYSVGIGQISSEVPQNLSASRPQDRQFILSSKKLLLSDSGFYLCAWRGTSSYNEQFFGPGTRLTVL.